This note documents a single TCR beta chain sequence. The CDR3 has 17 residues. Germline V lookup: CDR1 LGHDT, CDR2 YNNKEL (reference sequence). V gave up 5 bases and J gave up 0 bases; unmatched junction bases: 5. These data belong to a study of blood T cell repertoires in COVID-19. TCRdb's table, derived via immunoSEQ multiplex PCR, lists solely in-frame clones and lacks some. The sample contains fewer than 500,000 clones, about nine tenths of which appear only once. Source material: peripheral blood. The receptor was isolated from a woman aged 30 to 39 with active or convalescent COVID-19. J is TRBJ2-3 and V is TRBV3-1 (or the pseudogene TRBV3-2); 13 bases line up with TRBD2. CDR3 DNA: TGTGCCAGCAGCTTGGGACTAGCGGGGACTAGCACAGATACGCAGTATTTT. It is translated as CASSLGLAGTSTDTQYF.